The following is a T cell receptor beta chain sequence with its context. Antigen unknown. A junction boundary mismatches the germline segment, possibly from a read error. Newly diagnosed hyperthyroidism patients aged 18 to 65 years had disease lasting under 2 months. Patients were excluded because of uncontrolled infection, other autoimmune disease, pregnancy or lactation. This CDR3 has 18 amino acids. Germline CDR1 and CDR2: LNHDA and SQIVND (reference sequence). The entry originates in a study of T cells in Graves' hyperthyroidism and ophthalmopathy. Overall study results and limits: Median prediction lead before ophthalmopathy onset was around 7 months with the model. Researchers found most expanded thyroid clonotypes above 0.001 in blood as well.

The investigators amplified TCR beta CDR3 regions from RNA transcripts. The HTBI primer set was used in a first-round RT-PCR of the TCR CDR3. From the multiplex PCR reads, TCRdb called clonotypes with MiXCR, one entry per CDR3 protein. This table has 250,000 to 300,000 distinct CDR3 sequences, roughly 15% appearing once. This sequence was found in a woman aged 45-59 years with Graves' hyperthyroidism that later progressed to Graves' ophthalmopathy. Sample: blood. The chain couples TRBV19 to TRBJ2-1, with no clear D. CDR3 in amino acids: CASSIISTSESSHNEEFF. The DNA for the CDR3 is TGTGCCAGTAGTATAATCTCAACATCCGAAAGCTCCCACAATGAGGAGTTCTTC. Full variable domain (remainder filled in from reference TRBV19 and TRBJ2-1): DGGITQSPKYLFRKEGQNVTLSCEQNLNHDAMYWYRQDPGQGLRLIYYSQIVNDFQKGDIAEGYSVSREKKESFPLTVTSAQKNPTAFYLCASSIISTSESSHNEEFFGPGTRLTVL.